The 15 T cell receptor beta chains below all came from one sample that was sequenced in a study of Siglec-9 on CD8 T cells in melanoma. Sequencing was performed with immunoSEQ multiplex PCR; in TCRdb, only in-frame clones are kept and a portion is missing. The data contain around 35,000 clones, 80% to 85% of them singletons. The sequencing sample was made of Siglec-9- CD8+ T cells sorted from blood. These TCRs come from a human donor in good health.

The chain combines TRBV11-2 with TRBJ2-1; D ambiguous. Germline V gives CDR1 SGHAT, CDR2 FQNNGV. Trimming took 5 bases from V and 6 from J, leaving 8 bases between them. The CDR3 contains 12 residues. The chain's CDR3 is CASSTYTNEQFF. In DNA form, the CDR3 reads TGTGCCAGCAGCACCTACACCAATGAGCAGTTCTTC.

CDR3 DNA sequence: TGTGCCAGCAGCCCAACGACAGGGGAGTCGGGCTATGGCTACACCTTC. Protein sequence: CASSPTTGESGYGYTF. The chain recombines TRBV7-9 with TRBJ1-2; 8 bases are a match to TRBD1. The CDR3 covers 16 residues. Looked up from germline, CDR1 is SEHNR and CDR2 is FQNEAQ (reference sequence). Trimming at V came to 5 bases and at J to 4 bases, leaving 12 bases not matched to a gene.

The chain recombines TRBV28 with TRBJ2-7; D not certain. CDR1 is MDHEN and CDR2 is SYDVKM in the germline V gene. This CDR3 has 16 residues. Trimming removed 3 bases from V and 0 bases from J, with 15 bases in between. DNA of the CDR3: TGTGCCAGCAGTTTTTCACAGAAAAAAATCTCCTACGAGCAGTACTTC. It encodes CASSFSQKKISYEQYF.

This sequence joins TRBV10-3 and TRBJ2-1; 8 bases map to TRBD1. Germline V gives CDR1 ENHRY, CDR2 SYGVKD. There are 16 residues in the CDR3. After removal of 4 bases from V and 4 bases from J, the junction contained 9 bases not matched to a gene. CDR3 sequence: CAISALGQGAYNEQFF. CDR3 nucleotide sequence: TGTGCCATCAGTGCCCTGGGGCAGGGGGCTTACAATGAGCAGTTCTTC.

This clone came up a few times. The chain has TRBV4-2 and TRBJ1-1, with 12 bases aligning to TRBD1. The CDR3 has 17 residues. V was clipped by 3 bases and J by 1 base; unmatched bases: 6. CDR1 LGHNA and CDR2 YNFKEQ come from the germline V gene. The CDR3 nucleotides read TGTGCCAGCAGCCAGTCCCGGGACAGGGGGCGGAACACTGAAGCTTTCTTT. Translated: CASSQSRDRGRNTEAFF.

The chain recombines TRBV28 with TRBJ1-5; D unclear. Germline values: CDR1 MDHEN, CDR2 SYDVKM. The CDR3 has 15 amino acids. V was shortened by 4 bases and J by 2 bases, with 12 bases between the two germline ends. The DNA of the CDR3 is TGTGCCAGCAGTTCCCGAGGTTTAGGCAATCAGCCCCAGCATTTT. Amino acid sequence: CASSSRGLGNQPQHF.

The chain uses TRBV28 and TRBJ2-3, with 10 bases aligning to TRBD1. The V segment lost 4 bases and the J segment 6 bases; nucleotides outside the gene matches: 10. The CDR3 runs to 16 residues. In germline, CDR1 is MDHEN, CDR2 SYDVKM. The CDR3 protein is CASSSILGTGADTQYF. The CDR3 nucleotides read TGTGCCAGCAGTTCCATCCTAGGGACAGGGGCGGATACGCAGTATTTT. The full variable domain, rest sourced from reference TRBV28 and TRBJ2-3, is DVKVTQSSRYLVKRTGEKVFLECVQDMDHENMFWYRQDPGLGLRLIYFSYDVKMKEKGDIPEGYSVSREKKERFSLILESASTNQTSMYLCASSSILGTGADTQYFGPGTRLTVL.

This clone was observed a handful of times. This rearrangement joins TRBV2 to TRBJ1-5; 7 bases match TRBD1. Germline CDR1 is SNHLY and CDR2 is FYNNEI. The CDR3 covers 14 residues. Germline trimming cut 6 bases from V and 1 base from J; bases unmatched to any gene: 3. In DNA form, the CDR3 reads TGTGCCAGCAGCCTGGGACAGAGCAATCAGCCCCAGCATTTT. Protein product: CASSLGQSNQPQHF.

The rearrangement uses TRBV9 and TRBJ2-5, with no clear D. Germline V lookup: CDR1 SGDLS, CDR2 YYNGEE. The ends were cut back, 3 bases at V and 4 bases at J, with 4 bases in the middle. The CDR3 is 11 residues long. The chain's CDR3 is CASSAGETQYF. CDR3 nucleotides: TGTGCCAGCAGCGCGGGAGAGACCCAGTACTTC.

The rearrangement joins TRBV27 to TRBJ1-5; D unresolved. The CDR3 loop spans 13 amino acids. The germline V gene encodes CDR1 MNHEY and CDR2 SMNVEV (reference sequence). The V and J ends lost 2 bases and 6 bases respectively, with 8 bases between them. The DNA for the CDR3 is TGTGCCAGCAGTTTAAATGGTCCTCAGCCCCAGCATTTT. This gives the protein CASSLNGPQPQHF.

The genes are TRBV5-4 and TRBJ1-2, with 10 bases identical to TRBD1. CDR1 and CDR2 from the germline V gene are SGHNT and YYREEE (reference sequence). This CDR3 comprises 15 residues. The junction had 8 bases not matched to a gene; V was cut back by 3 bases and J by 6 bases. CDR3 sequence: CASSYLEGTGDGYTF. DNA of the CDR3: TGTGCCAGCAGCTATTTGGAAGGGACAGGGGATGGCTACACCTTC.

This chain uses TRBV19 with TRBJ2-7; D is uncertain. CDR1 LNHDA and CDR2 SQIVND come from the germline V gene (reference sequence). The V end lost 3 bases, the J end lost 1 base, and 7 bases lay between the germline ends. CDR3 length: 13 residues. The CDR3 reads CASSISQSYEQYF. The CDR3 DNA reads TGTGCCAGTAGTATTTCGCAGTCCTACGAGCAGTACTTC. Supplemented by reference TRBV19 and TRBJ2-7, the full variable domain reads DGGITQSPKYLFRKEGQNVTLSCEQNLNHDAMYWYRQDPGQGLRLIYYSQIVNDFQKGDIAEGYSVSREKKESFPLTVTSAQKNPTAFYLCASSISQSYEQYFGPGTRLTVT.

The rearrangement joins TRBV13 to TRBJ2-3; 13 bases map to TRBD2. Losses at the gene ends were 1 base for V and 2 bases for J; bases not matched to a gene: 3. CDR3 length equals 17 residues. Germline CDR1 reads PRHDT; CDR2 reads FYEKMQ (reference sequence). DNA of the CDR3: TGTGCCAGCAGCTTAGTGGGGACTAGCGGGATCACAGATACGCAGTATTTT. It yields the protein CASSLVGTSGITDTQYF.

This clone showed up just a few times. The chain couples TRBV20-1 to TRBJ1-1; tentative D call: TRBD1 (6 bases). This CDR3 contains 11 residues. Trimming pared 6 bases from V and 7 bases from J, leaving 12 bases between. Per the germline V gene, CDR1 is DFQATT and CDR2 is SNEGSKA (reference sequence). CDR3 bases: TGCAGTGCAGAAAGGGGGGGTGAAGCTTTCTTT. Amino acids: CSAERGGEAFF.

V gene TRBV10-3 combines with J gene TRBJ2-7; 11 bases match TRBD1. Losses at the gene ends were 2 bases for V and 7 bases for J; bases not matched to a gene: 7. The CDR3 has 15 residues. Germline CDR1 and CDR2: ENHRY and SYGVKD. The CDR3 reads CAISEPGQGVGEQYF. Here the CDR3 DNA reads TGTGCCATCAGTGAGCCGGGACAGGGGGTAGGGGAGCAGTACTTC.